Included here is one T cell receptor (beta chain) sequence, with context. Its cognate antigen is unknown. The study sampled nominally healthy donors, though unrecorded immune exposures were likely. These data are taken from a study of cytomegalovirus exposure and HLA in healthy donors. PCR amplification relied on 60 Vbeta primers (plus 13 Jbeta primers). TCRdb's copy holds only in-frame clones and misses some; the assay was immunoSEQ multiplex PCR. Of roughly 140,000 clones in the sample, 75% to 80% are singletons; the top ten hold 0.5% to 0.85%. The CDR3 sequence is 16 residues long. Germline V gives CDR1 MGHRA, CDR2 YSYEKL. V was pared by 3 bases and J by 4 bases, with 13 bases between. Findings and caveats of the study: Follow-up analysis later connected one missense variant in DCLRE1C with trimming of TCR beta V- and J-genes. No immune exposure information besides CMV serostatus was available.

The chain employs TRBV4-1 and TRBJ1-6, with TRBD1 as a possible D gene (5 bases). The TCR originated in a male donor in good health and CMV-seronegative. The sequencing input was PBMCs. The CDR3 sequence: CASSQTQTAYNSPLHF. The DNA of the CDR3 is TGCGCCAGCAGCCAGACCCAGACAGCATATAATTCACCCCTCCACTTT.